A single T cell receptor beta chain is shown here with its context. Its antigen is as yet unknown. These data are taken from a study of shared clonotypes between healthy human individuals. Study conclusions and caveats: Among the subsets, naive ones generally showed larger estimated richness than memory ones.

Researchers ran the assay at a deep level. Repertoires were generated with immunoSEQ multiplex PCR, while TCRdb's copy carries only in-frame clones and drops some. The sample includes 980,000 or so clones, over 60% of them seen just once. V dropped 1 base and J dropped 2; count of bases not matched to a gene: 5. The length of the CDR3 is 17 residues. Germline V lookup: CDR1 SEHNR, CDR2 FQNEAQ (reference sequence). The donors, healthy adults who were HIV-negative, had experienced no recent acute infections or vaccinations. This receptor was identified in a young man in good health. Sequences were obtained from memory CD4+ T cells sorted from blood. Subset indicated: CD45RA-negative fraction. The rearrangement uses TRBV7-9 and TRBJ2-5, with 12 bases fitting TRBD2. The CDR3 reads CASSLELGTSGQETQYF. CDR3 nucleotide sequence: TGTGCCAGCAGCTTAGAACTTGGGACTAGCGGGCAAGAGACCCAGTACTTC.